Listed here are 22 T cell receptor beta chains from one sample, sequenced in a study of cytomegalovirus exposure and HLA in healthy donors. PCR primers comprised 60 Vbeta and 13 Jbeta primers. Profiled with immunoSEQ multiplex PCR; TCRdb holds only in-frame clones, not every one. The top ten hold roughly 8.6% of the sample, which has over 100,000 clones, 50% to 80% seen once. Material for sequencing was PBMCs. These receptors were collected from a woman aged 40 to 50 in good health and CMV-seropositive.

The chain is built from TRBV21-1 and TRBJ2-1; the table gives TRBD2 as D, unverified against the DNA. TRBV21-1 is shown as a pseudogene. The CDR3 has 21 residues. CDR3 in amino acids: CASSKALPSGSSGPLGDEQFF. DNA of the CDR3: TGTGCCAGCAGCAAAGCGCTCCCTAGCGGGAGCTCGGGGCCACTCGGTGATGAGCAGTTCTTC.

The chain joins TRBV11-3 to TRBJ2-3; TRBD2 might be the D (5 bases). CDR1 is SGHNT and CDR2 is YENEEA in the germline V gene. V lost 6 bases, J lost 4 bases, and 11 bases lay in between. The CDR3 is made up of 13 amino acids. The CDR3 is CASRQTGADTQYF. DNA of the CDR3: TGTGCCAGCAGACAGACCGGGGCAGATACGCAGTATTTT.

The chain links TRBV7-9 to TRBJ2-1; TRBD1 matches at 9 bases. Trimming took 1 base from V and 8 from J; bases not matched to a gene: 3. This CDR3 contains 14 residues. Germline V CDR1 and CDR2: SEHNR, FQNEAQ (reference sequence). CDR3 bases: TGTGCCAGCAGCTTAGTGGGACAGGGAGATGAGCAGTTCTTC. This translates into CASSLVGQGDEQFF.

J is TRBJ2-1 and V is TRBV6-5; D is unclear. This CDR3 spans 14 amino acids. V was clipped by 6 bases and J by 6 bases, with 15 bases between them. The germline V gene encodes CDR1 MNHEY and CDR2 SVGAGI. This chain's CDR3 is CASSPLLGANEQFF. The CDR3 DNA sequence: TGTGCCAGCAGCCCTCTTCTAGGTGCCAATGAGCAGTTCTTC.

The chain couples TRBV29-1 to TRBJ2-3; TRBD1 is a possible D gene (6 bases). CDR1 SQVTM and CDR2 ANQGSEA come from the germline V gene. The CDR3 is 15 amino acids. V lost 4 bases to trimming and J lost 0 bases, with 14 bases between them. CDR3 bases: TGCAGCGTTGCCGTGGGGGCTACTAGCACAGATACGCAGTATTTT. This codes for CSVAVGATSTDTQYF.

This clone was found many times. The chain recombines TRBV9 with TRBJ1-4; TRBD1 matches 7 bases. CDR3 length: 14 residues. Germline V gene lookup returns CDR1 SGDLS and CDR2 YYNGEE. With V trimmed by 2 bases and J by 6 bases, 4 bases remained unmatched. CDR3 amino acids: CASSVRGTDEKLFF. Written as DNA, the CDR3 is TGTGCCAGCAGCGTCAGGGGGACAGATGAAAAACTGTTTTTT.

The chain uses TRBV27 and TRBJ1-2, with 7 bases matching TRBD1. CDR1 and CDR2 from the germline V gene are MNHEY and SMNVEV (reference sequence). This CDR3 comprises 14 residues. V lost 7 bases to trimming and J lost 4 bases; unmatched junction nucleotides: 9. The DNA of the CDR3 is TGTGCCAGCACCTCGGACAGGCGAGCCTATGGCTACACCTTC. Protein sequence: CASTSDRRAYGYTF.

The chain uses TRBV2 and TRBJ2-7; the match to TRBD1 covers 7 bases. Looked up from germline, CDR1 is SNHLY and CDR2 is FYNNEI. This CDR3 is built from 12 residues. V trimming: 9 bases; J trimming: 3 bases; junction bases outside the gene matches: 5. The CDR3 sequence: CASRDRDYEQYF. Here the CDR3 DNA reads TGTGCCAGTCGGGACAGAGACTACGAGCAGTACTTC.

CDR3 DNA: TGCGCCAGCAGCTCCCGTGAGGACAGGGCATATGGCTACACCTTC. The encoded protein is CASSSREDRAYGYTF. This rearrangement joins TRBV5-1 to TRBJ1-2; 8 bases match TRBD1. The CDR3 is 15 residues long. Germline trimming cut 3 bases from V and 5 bases from J; bases unmatched to any gene: 9. The germline gives CDR1 SGHRS, CDR2 YFSETQ.

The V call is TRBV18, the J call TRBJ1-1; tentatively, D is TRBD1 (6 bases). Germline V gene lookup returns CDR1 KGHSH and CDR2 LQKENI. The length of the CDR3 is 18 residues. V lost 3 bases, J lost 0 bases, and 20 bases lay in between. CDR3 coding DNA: TGTGCCAGCTCACCCTCCGGGGGGCGGGGCGCGGTGAACACTGAAGCTTTCTTT. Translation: CASSPSGGRGAVNTEAFF. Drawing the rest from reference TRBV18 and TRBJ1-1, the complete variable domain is NAGVMQNPRHLVRRRGQEARLRCSPMKGHSHVYWYRQLPEEGLKFMVYLQKENIIDESGMPKERFSAEFPKEGPSILRIQQVVRGDSAAYFCASSPSGGRGAVNTEAFFGQGTRLTVV.

CDR3 in amino acids: CASSVGTGQETQYF. CDR3 coding DNA: TGTGCCAGCAGTGTGGGGACAGGCCAAGAGACCCAGTACTTC. The chain uses TRBV2 and TRBJ2-5, with 8 bases that match TRBD1. Germline V CDR1 and CDR2: SNHLY, FYNNEI. This CDR3 contains 14 residues. Trimming at V came to 4 bases and at J to 1 base, leaving 2 bases not matched to a gene.

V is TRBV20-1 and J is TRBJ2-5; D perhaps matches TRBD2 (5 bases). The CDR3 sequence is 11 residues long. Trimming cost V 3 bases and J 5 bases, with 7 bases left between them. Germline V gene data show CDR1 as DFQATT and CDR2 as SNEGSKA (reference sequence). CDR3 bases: TGCAGTGCTAGGGAGGTCGAGACCCAGTACTTC. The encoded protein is CSAREVETQYF.

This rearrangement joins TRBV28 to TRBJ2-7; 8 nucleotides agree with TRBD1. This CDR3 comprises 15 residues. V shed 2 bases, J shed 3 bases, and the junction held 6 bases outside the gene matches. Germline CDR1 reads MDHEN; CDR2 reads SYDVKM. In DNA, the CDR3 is TGTGCCAGCAGTTTAATTTCCGGACAGGGCTACGAGCAGTACTTC. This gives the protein CASSLISGQGYEQYF.

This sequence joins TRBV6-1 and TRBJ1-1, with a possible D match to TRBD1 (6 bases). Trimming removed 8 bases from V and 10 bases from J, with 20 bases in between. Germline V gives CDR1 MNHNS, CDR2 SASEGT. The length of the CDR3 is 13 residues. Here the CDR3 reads CASSDEGGARAFF. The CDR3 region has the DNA TGTGCCAGCTCAGACGAGGGGGGGGCTCGAGCTTTCTTT.

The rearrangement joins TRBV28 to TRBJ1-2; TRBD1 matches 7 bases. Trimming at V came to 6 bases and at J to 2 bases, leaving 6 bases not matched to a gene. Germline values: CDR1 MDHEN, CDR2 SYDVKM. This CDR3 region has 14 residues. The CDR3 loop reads CASSPSGQNYGYTF. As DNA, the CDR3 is TGTGCCAGCAGCCCCTCGGGACAGAACTATGGCTACACCTTC.

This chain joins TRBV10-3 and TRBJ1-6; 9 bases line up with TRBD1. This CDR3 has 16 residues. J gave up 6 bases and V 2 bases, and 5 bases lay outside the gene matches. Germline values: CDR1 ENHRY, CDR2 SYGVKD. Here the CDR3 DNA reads TGTGCCATCAGTGAGGGGACAGGGAGAGGTAATTCACCCCTCCACTTT. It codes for CAISEGTGRGNSPLHF.

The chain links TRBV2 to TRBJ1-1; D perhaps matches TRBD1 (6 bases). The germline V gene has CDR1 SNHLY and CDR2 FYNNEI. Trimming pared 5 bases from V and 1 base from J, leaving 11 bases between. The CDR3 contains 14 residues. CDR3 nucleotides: TGTGCCAGCAGTAACAGGGTGGAGAACACTGAAGCTTTCTTT. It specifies CASSNRVENTEAFF.

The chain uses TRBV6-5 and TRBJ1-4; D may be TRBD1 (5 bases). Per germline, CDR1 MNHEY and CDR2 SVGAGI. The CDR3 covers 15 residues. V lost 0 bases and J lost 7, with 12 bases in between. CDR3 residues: CASSYSKGAPEKLFF. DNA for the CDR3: TGTGCCAGCAGTTACTCCAAAGGGGCACCTGAAAAACTGTTTTTT.

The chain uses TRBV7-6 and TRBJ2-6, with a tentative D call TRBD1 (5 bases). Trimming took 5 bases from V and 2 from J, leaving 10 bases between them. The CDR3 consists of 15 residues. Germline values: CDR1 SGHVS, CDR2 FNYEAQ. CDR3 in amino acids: CASSQQGAGANVLTF. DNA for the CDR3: TGTGCCAGCAGCCAGCAGGGTGCTGGGGCCAACGTCCTGACTTTC.

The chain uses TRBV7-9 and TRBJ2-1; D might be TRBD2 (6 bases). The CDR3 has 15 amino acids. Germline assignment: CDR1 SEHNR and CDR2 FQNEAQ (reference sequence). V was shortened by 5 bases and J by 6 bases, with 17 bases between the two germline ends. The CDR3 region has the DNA TGTGCCAGCAGCCACGAGGGGTGGCGGGGCAATGAGCAGTTCTTC. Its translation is CASSHEGWRGNEQFF.

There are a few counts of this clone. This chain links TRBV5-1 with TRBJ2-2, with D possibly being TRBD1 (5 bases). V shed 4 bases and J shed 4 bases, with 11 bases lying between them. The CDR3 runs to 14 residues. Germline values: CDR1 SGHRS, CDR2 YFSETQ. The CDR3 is CASSQGQSTGELFF. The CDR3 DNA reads TGCGCCAGCAGCCAGGGTCAGAGCACCGGGGAGCTGTTTTTT.

The CDR3 here is CASNPTGSHEQYF. CDR3 nucleotides: TGTGCCAGCAACCCGACAGGGTCCCACGAGCAGTACTTC. This chain connects TRBV27 to TRBJ2-7; 7 positions agree with TRBD1. Looked up from germline, CDR1 is MNHEY and CDR2 is SMNVEV (reference sequence). The V segment lost 7 bases and the J segment 5 bases; nucleotides outside the gene matches: 8. There are 13 residues in the CDR3.